This T cell receptor beta chain was identified during a study of blood T cell repertoires in COVID-19. For the study at large: The samples span acute and convalescent COVID-19 from the United States, Italy and Spain.

The germline V gene has CDR1 LNHDA and CDR2 SQIVND (reference sequence). CDR3 length: 17 residues. Trimming left V 4 bases short and J 0 bases short, with 13 bases between. In the authors' workflow: Estimation of nucleated cell counts was performed using reference gene primer amplification. Profiled with immunoSEQ multiplex PCR; TCRdb holds only in-frame clones, not every one. V and J calls and clone size are given by that table; D and trimming were obtained from the DNA. The sample consists of 140,000 to 150,000 clones, around 80% of them appearing once. Sequenced sample: peripheral blood. The chain recombines TRBV19 with TRBJ1-6; D gene ambiguous. The clonotype was recovered from a human donor with acute or convalescent COVID-19. The donor label of this sample is uncertain. As DNA, the CDR3 is TGTGCCAGTAGTAGCGGACGGGAGAGCTCCTATAATTCACCCCTCCACTTT. Its translation is CASSSGRESSYNSPLHF. Looking up the rest from reference TRBV19 and TRBJ1-6 gives the full variable domain: DGGITQSPKYLFRKEGQNVTLSCEQNLNHDAMYWYRQDPGQGLRLIYYSQIVNDFQKGDIAEGYSVSREKKESFPLTVTSAQKNPTAFYLCASSSGRESSYNSPLHFGNGTRLTVT.